Reported below is one TCR beta chain. What it binds is not known. This CDR3 contains 13 residues. Germline CDR1 is DFQATT and CDR2 is SNEGSKA (reference sequence). V lost 5 bases and J lost 9, with 17 bases in between. A single record per CDR3 protein comes from TCRdb applying MiXCR to the reads. This table has around 440,000 distinct CDR3 sequences, around 10% appearing once. The data originate from a study of T cell repertoires in cytomegalovirus infection. Study-wide background: CMV infection and matching HLA type were both indicated by public TCR beta signatures.

Study-level findings and limits: The ex vivo response was dominated by HLA-C-restricted CMV-specific TCR beta clonotypes. CMV carriers with the relevant HLA were identified by cumulative public TCR beta family frequency.

The sample taken for sequencing was PBMCs. The chain is built from TRBV20-1 and TRBJ2-1; the D is unclear. This receptor was identified in a human donor in good health (CMV status not recorded). Some clones in this sample may be carry-over from other donors' samples. CDR3 residues: CSASPTPGPEQFF. In DNA, the CDR3 is TGCAGTGCTTCTCCCACTCCGGGCCCTGAGCAGTTCTTC.